These 30 T cell receptor beta chains share one sample of origin, sequenced in a study of cytomegalovirus exposure and HLA in healthy donors. The primer mix had 60 Vbeta and 13 Jbeta primers. The repertoire was sequenced with immunoSEQ multiplex PCR; TCRdb's copy has only in-frame clones and lacks some. The profile covers over 150,000 clones, with 80% to 85% appearing a single time and roughly 2% taken by the ten largest. What was sequenced was PBMCs. The origin of the receptors is a human donor in good health.

This rearrangement joins TRBV2 to TRBJ1-1; TRBD1 might be the D (6 bases). The germline CDR1 and CDR2 sequences are SNHLY and FYNNEI. Trimming cost V 4 bases and J 4 bases, with 10 bases left between them. This CDR3 has 13 amino acids. CDR3: CASSGTEGTEAFF. The CDR3 DNA follows: TGTGCCAGCAGTGGGACAGAGGGCACTGAAGCTTTCTTT.

The CDR3 DNA reads as TGTGCCAGTAGCCTACAGAGTAATCAGCCCCAGCATTTT. This gives the protein CASSLQSNQPQHF. The chain carries TRBV19 and TRBJ1-5; D is ambiguous. V was clipped by 6 bases and J by 4 bases, with 10 bases between them. This CDR3 has 13 amino acids. CDR1 and CDR2 from the germline V gene are LNHDA and SQIVND (reference sequence).

CDR3 DNA: TGCGCCAGCAGCCGAGGACTAGCGGGGGGCGTGTCCCAACTGGTGGATACGCAGTATTTT. Protein product: CASSRGLAGGVSQLVDTQYF. V is TRBV4-3 and J is TRBJ2-3; TRBD2 matches at 14 bases. Germline V gene sequence: CDR1 LGHNA, CDR2 YSLEER. The CDR3 has 20 amino acids. Trimming took 4 bases from V and 6 from J; bases not matched to a gene: 18.

The V gene is TRBV4-1, the J gene TRBJ2-5; TRBD2 agrees at 11 bases. The germline V gene encodes CDR1 MGHRA and CDR2 YSYEKL. The CDR3 sequence is 17 residues long. The V segment lost 0 bases and the J segment 5 bases; nucleotides outside the gene matches: 8. CDR3 in DNA: TGCGCCAGCAGCCAAGATGAGCGTAGCGGGGGGGCGGAGACCCAGTACTTC. Protein: CASSQDERSGGAETQYF.

This chain joins TRBV2 and TRBJ2-3; TRBD2 aligns across 9 bases. The CDR3 covers 16 residues. Germline lookup yields CDR1 SNHLY and CDR2 FYNNEI. J gave up 2 bases and V 4 bases, and 7 bases lay outside the gene matches. The CDR3, as DNA: TGTGCCAGCAGTGCCGAGCGGGGGGTATACACAGATACGCAGTATTTT. This codes for CASSAERGVYTDTQYF.

This chain links TRBV4-3 with TRBJ1-5, with unresolved D. Germline V gene data show CDR1 as LGHNA and CDR2 as YSLEER. The CDR3 sequence is 14 residues long. Between the trimmed V and J ends, which lost 3 bases and 5 bases, there was a span of 11 bases. CDR3 in amino acids: CASSHLPGDQPQHF. The CDR3 nucleotides read TGCGCCAGCAGCCACCTCCCCGGTGATCAGCCCCAGCATTTT.

This chain joins TRBV11-2 and TRBJ2-5; 9 nucleotides align to TRBD2. Per germline, CDR1 SGHAT and CDR2 FQNNGV. This CDR3 has 15 amino acids. The V segment lost 0 bases and the J segment 2 bases; nucleotides outside the gene matches: 1. DNA of the CDR3: TGTGCCAGCAGCTTAGAGCGGGGGGGGCAAGAGACCCAGTACTTC. This translates into CASSLERGGQETQYF.

The chain carries TRBV12-5 and TRBJ2-7; 11 positions agree with TRBD1. After removal of 6 bases from V and 7 bases from J, the junction contained 5 bases not matched to a gene. Germline V gives CDR1 LGHNT, CDR2 FRNRAP. The CDR3 length is 13 residues. CDR3 coding DNA: TGTGCTAGTGGAGGACAGGGGGCGGGAGAGCAGTACTTC. Translating it yields CASGGQGAGEQYF.

V gene TRBV4-3 combines with J gene TRBJ2-7; 11 bases fit TRBD2. The CDR3 contains 16 residues. The germline gives CDR1 LGHNA, CDR2 YSLEER. V was clipped by 0 bases and J by 2 bases; unmatched bases: 3. CDR3 sequence reads: CASSQETSGTTYEQYF. CDR3 coding DNA: TGCGCCAGCAGCCAAGAGACTAGCGGGACAACCTACGAGCAGTACTTC.

A single count supports this clone. CDR3 in amino acids: CASGTGGNTEAFF. CDR3 DNA sequence: TGCGCCAGCGGTACAGGGGGGAACACTGAAGCTTTCTTT. This chain joins TRBV5-1 and TRBJ1-1; 8 bases fit TRBD1. The CDR3 covers 13 residues. Trimming at V came to 7 bases and at J to 1 base, leaving 3 bases not matched to a gene. Germline V CDR1 and CDR2: SGHRS, YFSETQ.

This clone was recorded only once. V usage is TRBV6-5 and J usage is TRBJ2-3; D unresolved. The CDR3 has 11 residues. Germline CDR1 reads MNHEY; CDR2 reads SVGAGI. With 4 bases removed from V and 5 bases from J, the gap between germline ends came to 4 bases. In nucleotides, the CDR3 is TGTGCCAGCAGTTCCCAAGATACGCAGTATTTT. Amino acids: CASSSQDTQYF.

The chain has TRBV12-5 and TRBJ1-1, with 7 bases fitting TRBD1. This CDR3 is 14 amino acids long. Germline trimming cut 5 bases from V and 2 bases from J; bases unmatched to any gene: 5. Per germline, CDR1 LGHNT and CDR2 FRNRAP. The CDR3 region is CASGPRQGNTEAFF. CDR3 DNA: TGTGCTAGTGGTCCCCGACAGGGAAACACTGAAGCTTTCTTT.

This clone has a single count. This chain uses TRBV7-2 with TRBJ2-7; 9 bases are shared with TRBD1. The CDR3 runs to 14 residues. Germline CDR1 is SGHTA and CDR2 is FQGNSA. The J segment lost 6 bases and the V segment lost 4 bases, leaving 7 bases of the junction unmatched. This CDR3 reads CASSSRTGDGEQYF. DNA of the CDR3: TGTGCCAGCAGCTCGAGGACAGGGGATGGCGAGCAGTACTTC.

This chain uses TRBV6-1 with TRBJ2-5; 11 bases are shared with TRBD2. V trimming: 5 bases; J trimming: 1 base; junction bases outside the gene matches: 12. The CDR3 totals 18 residues. Per the germline V gene, CDR1 is MNHNS and CDR2 is SASEGT. The CDR3 nucleotides are TGTGCCAGCAGTAAAGGGGCCCTAGCGGGGGGCCTCCAAGAGACCCAGTACTTC. It encodes CASSKGALAGGLQETQYF.

This clone was observed a few times. The chain joins TRBV7-9 to TRBJ1-6; 11 bases match TRBD1. In germline, CDR1 is SEHNR, CDR2 FQNEAQ (reference sequence). This CDR3 contains 16 residues. The J segment lost 7 bases and the V segment lost 0 bases, leaving 2 bases of the junction unmatched. CDR3 coding DNA: TGTGCCAGCAGCTTAGCACGGACAGGGGGCAATTCACCCCTCCACTTT. Amino acid sequence: CASSLARTGGNSPLHF.

This chain links TRBV5-6 with TRBJ2-7; no reliable D call. From germline, CDR1 is SGHDT and CDR2 YYEEEE. There are 14 residues in the CDR3. V gave up 2 bases and J gave up 0 bases, with 9 bases separating them. Written as DNA, the CDR3 is TGTGCCAGCAGCTTTGCAGGTGTCTCCTACGAGCAGTACTTC. It specifies CASSFAGVSYEQYF.

With regard to this clone: One end of the junction does not line up with germline, which may come from a read error. This rearrangement joins TRBV7-9 to TRBJ2-3; 7 bases are a match to TRBD2. CDR1 is SEHNR and CDR2 is FQNEAQ in the germline V gene (reference sequence). This CDR3 contains 14 residues. CDR3 sequence (DNA): TGTTCCAGCAGCCGGGACTACAACACAGATACGCAGTATTTT. Amino acid sequence: CSSSRDYNTDTQYF.

The rearrangement uses TRBV14 and TRBJ1-1; 9 nucleotides agree with TRBD1. Germline values: CDR1 SGHDN, CDR2 FVKESK. J was trimmed by 0 bases and V by 4 bases; bases with no gene match: 9. The CDR3 has 17 residues. The CDR3: CASSRRGGTGLNTEAFF. CDR3 DNA: TGTGCCAGCAGCCGCCGGGGGGGGACAGGGTTGAACACTGAAGCTTTCTTT. Full variable domain (remainder filled in from reference TRBV14 and TRBJ1-1): EAGVTQFPSHSVIEKGQTVTLRCDPISGHDNLYWYRRVMGKEIKFLLHFVKESKQDESGMPNNRFLAERTGGTYSTLKVQPAELEDSGVYFCASSRRGGTGLNTEAFFGQGTRLTVV.

CDR3 sequence reads: CASSSPPGSYEQYF. The DNA of the CDR3 is TGTGCCAGCAGCTCCCCCCCAGGCTCCTACGAGCAGTACTTC. This chain links TRBV6-6 with TRBJ2-7, with unresolved D. CDR1 and CDR2 from the germline V gene are MNHNY and SVGAGI (reference sequence). The length of the CDR3 is 14 residues. Trimming removed 6 bases from V and 0 bases from J, with 12 bases in between.

The genes are TRBV27 and TRBJ1-1, with D perhaps matching TRBD1 (5 bases). This CDR3 is built from 14 residues. Germline-derived CDR1 and CDR2 are MNHEY and SMNVEV (reference sequence). V dropped 5 bases and J dropped 0 bases, with 10 bases sitting between them. For the CDR3, the DNA is TGTGCCAGCAGTAAGTTGACAGTGAACACTGAAGCTTTCTTT. This codes for CASSKLTVNTEAFF.

This chain connects TRBV10-3 to TRBJ2-3; the match to TRBD2 covers 9 bases. CDR1 and CDR2 from the germline V gene are ENHRY and SYGVKD. The junction had 16 bases not matched to a gene; V was cut back by 11 bases and J by 4 bases. This CDR3 contains 16 residues. The CDR3 sequence is CASRVGGLAIADTQYF. Here the CDR3 DNA reads TGTGCCTCACGGGTGGGTGGACTAGCGATCGCAGATACGCAGTATTTT.

The rearrangement links TRBV18 to TRBJ2-2; D is ambiguous. The CDR3 extends over 14 amino acids. Trimming cost V 6 bases and J 0 bases, with 8 bases left between them. Germline CDR1 is KGHSH and CDR2 is LQKENI. CDR3 sequence: CASSPATNTGELFF. The CDR3 DNA reads TGTGCCAGCTCCCCAGCTACGAACACCGGGGAGCTGTTTTTT.

V gene TRBV6-5 combines with J gene TRBJ2-7; possibly TRBD1 for D (6 bases). Trimming took off 2 bases at V and 7 bases at J, with 18 bases between the two ends. Germline CDR1 and CDR2: MNHEY and SVGAGI. This CDR3 is built from 15 residues. The CDR3 DNA reads TGTGCCAGCAGTTACACCGGATCAGGGGAATATGAGCAGTACTTC. It specifies CASSYTGSGEYEQYF.

This rearrangement joins TRBV5-1 to TRBJ2-5; 10 nucleotides line up with TRBD1. The trim removed 0 bases at V and 2 bases at J, leaving 1 base unmatched. The CDR3 consists of 15 residues. Per germline, CDR1 SGHRS and CDR2 YFSETQ. CDR3 residues: CASSLGQGAQETQYF. The CDR3 nucleotides read TGCGCCAGCAGCTTGGGACAGGGGGCACAAGAGACCCAGTACTTC. Full variable domain (missing parts from reference TRBV5-1 and TRBJ2-5): KAGVTQTPRYLIKTRGQQVTLSCSPISGHRSVSWYQQTPGQGLQFLFEYFSETQRNKGNFPGRFSGRQFSNSRSEMNVSTLELGDSALYLCASSLGQGAQETQYFGPGTRLLVL.

The sample holds one count of this clone. This chain connects TRBV2 to TRBJ1-4; D not resolved. V lost 3 bases to trimming and J lost 8 bases, with 13 bases between them. Germline values: CDR1 SNHLY, CDR2 FYNNEI. This CDR3 is built from 14 residues. CDR3 bases: TGTGCCAGCAGTGAGTTGGGCCCCTCGGAAAAACTGTTTTTT. Its translation is CASSELGPSEKLFF. The variable domain in full, with the rest retrieved from reference TRBV2 and TRBJ1-4, is EPEVTQTPSHQVTQMGQEVILRCVPISNHLYFYWYRQILGQKVEFLVSFYNNEISEKSEIFDDQFSVERPDGSNFTLKIRSTKLEDSAMYFCASSELGPSEKLFFGSGTQLSVL.

The CDR3 here is CASSLEAGRDSPLHF. The CDR3 coding sequence is TGTGCCAGCAGCTTAGAGGCAGGGAGGGATTCACCCCTCCACTTT. V gene TRBV7-9 combines with J gene TRBJ1-6; maybe TRBD1 (5 bases). Trimming removed 1 base at V and 8 bases at J, with 12 bases between. Germline V gene data show CDR1 as SEHNR and CDR2 as FQNEAQ (reference sequence). The CDR3 consists of 15 residues.

In this sample, this clone turned up a few times. The chain links TRBV6-1 to TRBJ1-1, with D uncertain. Germline lookup yields CDR1 MNHNS and CDR2 SASEGT. V was clipped by 2 bases and J by 5 bases, with 6 bases between them. The CDR3 extends over 12 amino acids. CDR3 residues: CASSEPLTEAFF. CDR3 DNA: TGTGCCAGCAGTGAACCCCTTACTGAAGCTTTCTTT.

In its sample, this clone was seen a few times. The V call is TRBV4-3, the J call TRBJ1-3; D is unresolved. The CDR3 length is 16 residues. V was clipped by 0 bases and J by 4 bases, with 13 bases between them. The germline V gene encodes CDR1 LGHNA and CDR2 YSLEER. The CDR3 nucleotides read TGCGCCAGCAGCCAAGATCTACGGGGATCCGGAAACACCATATATTTT. Translation: CASSQDLRGSGNTIYF.

The rearrangement links TRBV21-1 to TRBJ2-7; the table's TRBD2 call for D was not verified on the DNA. TRBV21-1 is listed as a pseudogene. The CDR3 length is 18 residues. The CDR3 sequence is CASTGGQARGGSSYEQYF. CDR3 nucleotide sequence: TGTGCCAGCACGGGGGGACAGGCGCGGGGGGGAAGCTCCTACGAGCAGTACTTC.

The chain employs TRBV19 and TRBJ2-7; possibly TRBD1 for D (6 bases). Trimming took 7 bases from V and 4 from J, leaving 17 bases between them. The CDR3 runs 14 residues. Germline V gene sequence: CDR1 LNHDA, CDR2 SQIVND (reference sequence). CDR3 loop: CASTHGQGTYEQYF. DNA of the CDR3: TGTGCCAGTACCCATGGCCAGGGGACATACGAGCAGTACTTC.